These 14 T cell receptor beta chains were all obtained from the same sample, sequenced in a study of T cells after yellow fever vaccination. TCRdb fed the 5' RACE reads into MiXCR, producing one record per CDR3 protein. The sample lists roughly 74,000 distinct CDR3 sequences; more than 5.5% were seen once. The sample in question was CD8+ T cells sorted from PBMCs, obtained more than 4 days after the first yellow fever vaccination. The receptor source for this set is a man between 18 and 35 years old who received the YFV17D yellow fever vaccine.

This clonotype showed up many times. The V and J genes are TRBV12-3 or TRBV12-4 and TRBJ2-3; possibly TRBD1 or TRBD2 for D (5 bases each). The CDR3 has 16 residues. The ends were cut back, 3 bases at V and 2 bases at J, with 15 bases in the middle. The CDR3 here is CASSLRDGVFTDTQYF. In DNA, the CDR3 is TGTGCCAGCAGTTTGAGGGACGGGGTATTCACAGATACGCAGTATTTT.

This clonotype showed up many times. The chain employs TRBV6-5 and TRBJ1-4; D may be TRBD1 (6 bases). The V and J ends lost 6 bases and 8 bases respectively, with 7 bases between them. The length of the CDR3 is 11 residues. CDR1 and CDR2 (germline): MNHEY, SVGAGI. CDR3 DNA sequence: TGTGCCAGCAGAACAGGGGAAAAACTGTTTTTT. It encodes CASRTGEKLFF.

This clonotype was seen only a few times. The chain couples TRBV12-3 or TRBV12-4 to TRBJ1-4; weak D call: TRBD1 (6 bases). V gave up 1 base and J gave up 5 bases, with 8 bases separating them. This CDR3 contains 14 residues. The DNA for the CDR3 is TGTGCCAGCAGTTTAGAGGACAGAAATGAAAAACTGTTTTTT. It is translated as CASSLEDRNEKLFF.

The V gene is TRBV20-1, the J gene TRBJ1-2; D gene ambiguous. The CDR3 runs to 16 residues. Germline V gene sequence: CDR1 DFQATT, CDR2 SNEGSKA (reference sequence). Trimming took 0 bases from V and 2 from J, leaving 16 bases between them. CDR3 DNA: TGCAGTGCTAGAGATTTGTGGACGAACCTAAACTATGGCTACACCTTC. Its protein is CSARDLWTNLNYGYTF.

This clonotype showed up many times. V usage is TRBV29-1 and J usage is TRBJ2-2; unclear D gene. CDR1 SQVTM and CDR2 ANQGSEA come from the germline V gene. The V end was cut by 1 base, the J end by 3 bases, with 6 bases between. CDR3 length equals 13 residues. CDR3 sequence (DNA): TGCAGCGTTGAAGGTTGGGACACCGGGGAGCTGTTTTTT. As protein: CSVEGWDTGELFF.

The chain links TRBV4-3 to TRBJ1-1; TRBD1 might be the D (6 bases). The germline gives CDR1 LGHNA, CDR2 YSLEER. The length of the CDR3 is 15 residues. V was cut by 0 bases and J by 11 bases, with 19 bases left in between. CDR3 bases: TGCGCCAGCAGCCAAGATCGGAACGCAGGGGATAGGGCTTTCTTT. This codes for CASSQDRNAGDRAFF.

At least ten counts were recorded for this clonotype. The rearrangement links TRBV6-2 or TRBV6-3 to TRBJ2-3; the match to TRBD2 covers 12 bases. The V and J ends lost 0 bases and 1 base, in that order; junction bases with no gene match: 20. This CDR3 is built from 23 residues. The germline CDR1 and CDR2 sequences are MNHEY and SVGEGT. The CDR3 bases are TGTGCCAGCAGTTACTCCCCCCTAGCGGGGGGGCCAGGGGTAGAACGGCGCACAGATACGCAGTATTTT. Its translation: CASSYSPLAGGPGVERRTDTQYF.

In its sample, this clonotype was seen many times. The chain is built from TRBV7-9 and TRBJ2-2; either TRBD1 or TRBD2 may fit D (6 bases each). CDR3 length: 13 residues. Germline CDR1 and CDR2: SEHNR and FQNEAQ (reference sequence). The V end was cut by 5 bases, the J end by 4 bases, with 8 bases between. In DNA, the CDR3 is TGTGCCAGCAGCGGGGGGCTCACCGGGGAGCTGTTTTTT. It yields the protein CASSGGLTGELFF.

This clonotype has ten or more counts. The rearrangement joins TRBV29-1 to TRBJ1-4, with D tentatively TRBD1 (5 bases). Trimming took 3 bases from V and 2 from J, leaving 10 bases between them. The CDR3 has 14 residues. CDR1 and CDR2 from the germline V gene are SQVTM and ANQGSEA. Here the CDR3 reads CSVELRGTNEKLFF. In nucleotides, the CDR3 is TGCAGCGTTGAGTTGCGGGGGACTAATGAAAAACTGTTTTTT.

This clonotype was counted at least ten times. The chain is built from TRBV27 and TRBJ2-7; the match to TRBD1 covers 10 bases. Germline V CDR1 and CDR2: MNHEY, SMNVEV (reference sequence). The CDR3 covers 14 residues. Unmatched junction bases numbered 4, after V lost 5 bases and J lost 3 bases. The CDR3 protein is CASSPGQGNYEQYF. DNA of the CDR3: TGTGCCAGCAGTCCGGGACAGGGGAACTACGAGCAGTACTTC.

The table lists this clonotype with many counts. The rearrangement joins TRBV6-1 to TRBJ2-7, with no clear D. CDR3 length: 12 amino acids. Per germline, CDR1 MNHNS and CDR2 SASEGT. Trimming took 3 bases from V and 6 from J, leaving 9 bases between them. CDR3 sequence reads: CASSDGVGEQYV. In nucleotides, the CDR3 is TGTGCCAGCAGTGATGGGGTGGGCGAGCAGTACGTC.

This rearrangement joins TRBV6-2 or TRBV6-3 to TRBJ2-7, with D possibly TRBD1 on 5 matching bases. CDR3 length: 15 residues. With 4 bases removed from V and 3 bases from J, the gap between germline ends came to 16 bases. CDR1 is MNHEY, CDR2 SVGEGT, per germline. The CDR3 loop reads CASSSLDRRYYEQYV. For the CDR3, the DNA is TGTGCCAGCAGTTCGCTAGACAGACGATACTACGAGCAGTACGTC.

There are a few counts of this clonotype. The CDR3 spells CASSPRDRGHYEQYF. The CDR3 DNA sequence: TGTGCCAGCTCACCGCGGGACAGAGGCCATTACGAGCAGTACTTC. The V call is TRBV18, the J call TRBJ2-7, with D possibly TRBD1 on 7 matching bases. V was cut by 3 bases and J by 4 bases, with 16 bases left in between. The CDR3 spans 15 residues. CDR1 is KGHSH, CDR2 LQKENI, per germline.

A few counts support this clonotype. This chain links TRBV4-3 with TRBJ2-1; D perhaps matches TRBD2 (6 bases). The germline V gene encodes CDR1 LGHNA and CDR2 YSLEER. The CDR3 spans 13 residues. V was clipped by 0 bases and J by 9 bases, with 9 bases between them. The CDR3 region is CASSQEGGAEQFF. In nucleotides, the CDR3 is TGCGCCAGCAGCCAAGAAGGCGGGGCTGAGCAGTTCTTC.